A selection of T cell receptor beta chains follows, all from one sample in a study of sequential checkpoint blockade in melanoma. Only in-frame clones appear in the TCRdb table, and some are missing; sequencing was by immunoSEQ multiplex PCR. Found here are 6,500 to 9,000 clones, about 25% of them singletons; the top ten hold 5.5% to 7%. Source: tumor tissue (inferred from file names), taken from a patient given nivolumab and ipilimumab in sequence. Receptor source: a human donor with melanoma. Each CDR3 is given with its conserved first and last residue. Fields, in order: clone size, V gene, D gene, J gene, CDR3 DNA, CDR3 protein. D genes are given only for firm matches. Clone size is given for some rows only: seen once, a few or many times, or a class if the clone is expanded.

>few|TRBV11-3|TRBD2|TRBJ2-7
TGTGCCAGCAGCTTGGGACTAGCCGGAACCTACGAGCAGTACTTC
CASSLGLAGTYEQYF
>NA|TRBV6-8|TRBD2|TRBJ2-6
TGTGCCAGCAGGGGCTTAGCGGGGGATGCTGGGGCCAACGTCCTGACTTTC
CASRGLAGDAGANVLTF
>few|TRBV9|NA|TRBJ2-1
TGTGCCAGCAGCGTTCAGGGGGAGGCCCTGCAGTTCTTC
CASSVQGEALQFF
>medium-sized|TRBV11-3|TRBD2|TRBJ2-1
TGTGCCAGCAGCTTTATAGCGGGTACACAAAGTGAGCAGTTCTTC
CASSFIAGTQSEQFF
>NA|TRBV19|TRBD1|TRBJ2-2
TGTGCCAGTAGTATAGATGGGAACCAGGGGGCGACCGGGGAGCTGTTTTTT
CASSIDGNQGATGELFF
>few|TRBV9|TRBD1|TRBJ1-1
TGTGCCAGCAGGACCGGGACAGGCTCGGAAGACTTT
CASRTGTGSEDF
>few|TRBV19|NA|TRBJ1-2
TGTGCCAGTAGTCCCCGGACTTCTGGCTACACCTTC
CASSPRTSGYTF
>few|TRBV6-8|NA|TRBJ2-5
TGTGCCAGCAGTTACGGGAGCTTGGGCGGGGAAGAGACCCAGTACTTC
CASSYGSLGGEETQYF
>NA|TRBV19|NA|TRBJ2-2
TGTGCCAGTAGTATCACGGGTCGCACCGGGGAGCTGTTTTTT
CASSITGRTGELFF
>NA|TRBV19|TRBD2|TRBJ2-2
TGTGCCAGTAGCCCTAGCGGGAGTATGGGGGAGCTGTTTTTT
CASSPSGSMGELFF
>NA|TRBV28|NA|TRBJ1-1
TGTGCCAGCAGTTTATCCCTGGAAATGTGGAGCACTGAAGCTTTCTTT
CASSLSLEMWSTEAFF
>NA|TRBV6-1|NA|TRBJ1-5
TGTGCCAGCAGTGAAGACAGGCCTTATCAGCCCCAGCATTTT
CASSEDRPYQPQHF
>NA|TRBV18|NA|TRBJ2-1
TGTGCCAGCTCACCACCGTCTGGGCGTACCAATGAGCAGTTCTTC
CASSPPSGRTNEQFF
>medium-sized|TRBV23-1|TRBD1|TRBJ1-2
TGCGCCAGCAGCCTCGGACAGGGCGGGGGCTACACCTTC
CASSLGQGGGYTF
>NA|TRBV6-8|TRBD2|TRBJ2-7
TGTGCCAGCAGCCCTCGGGGGGGGTCCTACGAGCAGTACTTC
CASSPRGGSYEQYF
>NA|TRBV5-1|NA|TRBJ1-1
TGCGCCAGCAGCACCGTAGAGGGGAACACTGAAGCTTTCTTT
CASSTVEGNTEAFF
>NA|TRBV18|NA|TRBJ2-7
TGTGCCAGCTCACCAAGGTCCGGTTATGGAAACTACGAGCAGTACTTC
CASSPRSGYGNYEQYF
>medium-sized|TRBV19|NA|TRBJ2-7
TGTGCCAGTAGTATAGGTCCGGGGGTCTACGAGCAGTACTTC
CASSIGPGVYEQYF
>NA|TRBV5-1|NA|TRBJ1-4
TGCGCCAGCAGCTTGAAGAGGGTTGTAGAAGAAAAACTGTTTTTT
CASSLKRVVEEKLFF
>medium-sized|TRBV6-1|NA|TRBJ1-4
TGTGCCAGCAGTGAAGCGTGGATGAGTAATGAAAAACTGTTTTTT
CASSEAWMSNEKLFF
>few|TRBV28|TRBD1|TRBJ1-5
TGTGCCAGCAGGGACTGGACAGGGGGTCAGCCCCAGCATTTT
CASRDWTGGQPQHF
>NA|TRBV6-8|TRBD2|TRBJ2-5
TGTGCCATCAGAACTTCTCACGATTTGACTAGCGGTGAGGGGACCCAGTACTTC
CAIRTSHDLTSGEGTQYF
>NA|TRBV9|NA|TRBJ2-3
TGTGCCAGCAGCGACCGGCCAGATACGCAGTATTTT
CASSDRPDTQYF
>NA|TRBV18|NA|TRBJ2-7
TGTGCCAGCTCACGCGGCCCCCTCTACGAGCAGTACTTC
CASSRGPLYEQYF
>NA|TRBV12-5|NA|TRBJ2-2
TGTGCTAGTGGTTTGGTATGGGAGGTGGGGACCGGGGAGCTGTTTTTT
CASGLVWEVGTGELFF
>NA|TRBV19|NA|TRBJ2-7
TGTGCCAGTAGGGAGACTAGAACTCACGAGCAGTACTTC
CASRETRTHEQYF
>medium-sized|TRBV6-8|TRBD1|TRBJ1-2
TGTGCCAGCAGTCGGGACAGGGGAAACTATGGCTACACCTTC
CASSRDRGNYGYTF
>few|TRBV15|NA|TRBJ2-5
TGTGCCACCAGCAGAGACAGAGAACAAGAGACCCAGTACTTC
CATSRDREQETQYF
>NA|TRBV5-1|NA|TRBJ1-1
TGCGCCAGCAGCTTACTGTCCCTGAACACTGAAGCTTTCTTT
CASSLLSLNTEAFF
>NA|TRBV18|NA|TRBJ1-1
TGTGCCAGCTCACCAAGGACTCAGAACACTGAAGCTTTCTTT
CASSPRTQNTEAFF
>few|TRBV18|TRBD1|TRBJ2-5
TGTGCCAGCTCCCGGGGACAGGGGCCACAAGAGACCCAGTACTTC
CASSRGQGPQETQYF
>many|TRBV11-3|TRBD1|TRBJ1-4
TGTGCCAGCAGCTTACCGGGACAGGGGAGTGGTATTTTTGAAAAACTGTTTTTT
CASSLPGQGSGIFEKLFF
>many|TRBV7-5|NA|TRBJ1-5
TGTGCCAGCAGTCCGTGGGTTGACCGGGTCGCGGATCAGCCCCAGCATTTT
CASSPWVDRVADQPQHF
>NA|TRBV6-8|NA|TRBJ1-1
TGTGCCATCAGTTCGCTAGTGAACACTGAAGCTTTCTTT
CAISSLVNTEAFF
>NA|TRBV4-1|NA|TRBJ2-7
TGCGCCAGCAGCCAAGTGAGCTCCTACGAGCAGTACTTC
CASSQVSSYEQYF
>NA|TRBV4-1|TRBD2|TRBJ2-7
TGCGCCAGCAGCCAAGAGGTCAGCGGGACTACCTACGAGCAGTACTTC
CASSQEVSGTTYEQYF
>NA|TRBV18|NA|TRBJ2-3
TGTGCCAGCTCACCGTCAACAGTTAGCACAGATACGCAGTATTTT
CASSPSTVSTDTQYF
>medium-sized|TRBV30|TRBD2|TRBJ2-3
TGTGCCTGGAGTGCGGCGGGGGGCACAGATACGCAGTATTTT
CAWSAAGGTDTQYF
>NA|TRBV19|NA|TRBJ2-3
TGTGCCAGTAGTATAGTGGCATTCACAGATACGCAGTATTTT
CASSIVAFTDTQYF
>few|TRBV11-3|TRBD1|TRBJ1-4
TGTGCCAGCAGCTTATTTGGACAGGGGAATGAAAAACTGTTTTTT
CASSLFGQGNEKLFF
>large|TRBV10-2|NA|TRBJ2-1
TGCGCCAGCAGTGATGCAGTTGTAGTATATGAGCAGTTCTTC
CASSDAVVVYEQFF
>NA|TRBV6-8|TRBD2|TRBJ2-1
TGTGCCAGCAGTTCTGGGACTAGCGGGGGGCCCCGCCGGAGTGAGCAGTTCTTC
CASSSGTSGGPRRSEQFF
>NA|TRBV18|NA|TRBJ1-3
TGTGCCAGCTCCCCACAGGGAAACACCATATATTTT
CASSPQGNTIYF
>few|TRBV11-3|TRBD1|TRBJ1-3
TGTGCCAGCAGCTTAGGAACTTCCGGGACAGGGGCTGGAAACACCATATATTTT
CASSLGTSGTGAGNTIYF
>NA|TRBV18|TRBD1|TRBJ1-2
TGTGCCAGCTCAGCGGGACAGGGTCTCTATGGCTACACCTTC
CASSAGQGLYGYTF
>many|TRBV11-3|NA|TRBJ1-2
TGTGCCAGCAGCTTTACGTTCGGGCGAGAACCCTATGGCTACACCTTC
CASSFTFGREPYGYTF
>NA|TRBV14|NA|TRBJ1-6
TGTGCCAGCAGCCTAGGGGGCTCCTATAATTCACCCCTCCACTTT
CASSLGGSYNSPLHF
>few|TRBV11-3|TRBD2|TRBJ2-4
TGTGCCAGCACACTAGCGGGGGGGAGAAACATTCAGTACTTC
CASTLAGGRNIQYF
>NA|TRBV9|NA|TRBJ2-1
TGTGCCAGCAGCGTAGGAGTTATGGTCGGGCAATACAATGAGCAGTTCTTC
CASSVGVMVGQYNEQFF
>NA|TRBV5-1|NA|TRBJ2-2
TGCGCCAGCAGAGATAGAGACATTACCGGGGAGCTGTTTTTT
CASRDRDITGELFF
>NA|TRBV29-1|TRBD2|TRBJ2-2
TGCAGCGTTGGACTAGCGGGGCGGCCCGTTAACACCGGGGAGCTGTTTTTT
CSVGLAGRPVNTGELFF
>NA|TRBV19|NA|TRBJ2-1
TGTGCCAGTAGTATAGATCACTCACGAACCTCCTACAATGAGCAGTTCTTC
CASSIDHSRTSYNEQFF
>NA|TRBV30|NA|TRBJ2-5
TGTGCCTGGGATTCCCTGGGTGACTACCAAGAGACCCAGTACTTC
CAWDSLGDYQETQYF
>NA|TRBV6-8|TRBD1|TRBJ2-2
TGTGCCAGCAGCTCGGGACAGGGCACCGGGGAGCTGTTTTTT
CASSSGQGTGELFF
>few|TRBV7-8|NA|TRBJ2-7
TGTGCCAGCAGCCCGGACCCACATGCCGAGCAGTACTTC
CASSPDPHAEQYF
>NA|TRBV14|NA|TRBJ1-6
TGTGCCAGCAGCCAAGATCCCGGGGGCAATTCACCCCTCCACTTT
CASSQDPGGNSPLHF
>NA|TRBV11-3|NA|TRBJ1-3
TGTGCCAGCAGCACACAGGGAGGGGGAAGAAACACCATATATTTT
CASSTQGGGRNTIYF